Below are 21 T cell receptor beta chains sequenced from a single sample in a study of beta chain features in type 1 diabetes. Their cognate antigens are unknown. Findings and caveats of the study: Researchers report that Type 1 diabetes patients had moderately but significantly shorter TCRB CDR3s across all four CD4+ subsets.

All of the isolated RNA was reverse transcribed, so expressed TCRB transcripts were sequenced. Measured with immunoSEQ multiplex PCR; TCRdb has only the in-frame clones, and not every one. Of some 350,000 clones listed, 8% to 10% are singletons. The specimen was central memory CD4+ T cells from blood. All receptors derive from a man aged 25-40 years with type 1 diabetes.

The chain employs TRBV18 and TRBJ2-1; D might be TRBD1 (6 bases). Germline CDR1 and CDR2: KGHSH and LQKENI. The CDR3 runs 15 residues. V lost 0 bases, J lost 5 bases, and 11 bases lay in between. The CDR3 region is CASSPPQGVDNEQFF. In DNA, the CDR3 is TGTGCCAGCTCACCACCACAGGGCGTGGACAATGAGCAGTTCTTC.

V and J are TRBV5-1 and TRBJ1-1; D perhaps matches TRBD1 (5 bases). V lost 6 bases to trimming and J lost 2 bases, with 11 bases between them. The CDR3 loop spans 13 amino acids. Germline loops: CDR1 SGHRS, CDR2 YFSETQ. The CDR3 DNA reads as TGCGCCAGCACCCAGGGACCAAACACTGAAGCTTTCTTT. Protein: CASTQGPNTEAFF. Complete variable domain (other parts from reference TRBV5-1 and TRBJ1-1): KAGVTQTPRYLIKTRGQQVTLSCSPISGHRSVSWYQQTPGQGLQFLFEYFSETQRNKGNFPGRFSGRQFSNSRSEMNVSTLELGDSALYLCASTQGPNTEAFFGQGTRLTVV.

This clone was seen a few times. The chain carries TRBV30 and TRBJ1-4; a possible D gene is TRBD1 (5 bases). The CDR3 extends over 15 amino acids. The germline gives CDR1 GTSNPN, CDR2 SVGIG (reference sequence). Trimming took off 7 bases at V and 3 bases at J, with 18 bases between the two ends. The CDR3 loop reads CALPTGGASNEKLFF. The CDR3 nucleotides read TGTGCCTTACCGACGGGAGGGGCGTCTAATGAAAAACTGTTTTTT.

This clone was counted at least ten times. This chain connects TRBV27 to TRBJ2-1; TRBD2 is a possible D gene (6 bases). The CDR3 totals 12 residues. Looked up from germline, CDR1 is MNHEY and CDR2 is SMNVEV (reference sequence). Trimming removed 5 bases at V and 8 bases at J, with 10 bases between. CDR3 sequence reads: CASSRLDDEQFF. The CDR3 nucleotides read TGTGCCAGCAGTCGACTAGATGATGAGCAGTTCTTC.

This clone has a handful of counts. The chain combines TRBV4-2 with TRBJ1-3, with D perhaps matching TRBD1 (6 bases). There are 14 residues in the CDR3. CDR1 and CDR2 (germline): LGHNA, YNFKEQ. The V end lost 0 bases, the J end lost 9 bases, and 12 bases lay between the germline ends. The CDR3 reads CASSQDLGGSTIYF. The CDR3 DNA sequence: TGTGCCAGCAGCCAAGATCTGGGGGGCAGCACCATATATTTT.

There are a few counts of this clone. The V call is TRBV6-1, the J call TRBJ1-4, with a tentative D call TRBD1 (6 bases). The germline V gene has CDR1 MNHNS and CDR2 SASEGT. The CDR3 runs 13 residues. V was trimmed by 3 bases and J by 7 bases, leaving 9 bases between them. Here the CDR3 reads CASSDQGTEKLFF. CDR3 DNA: TGTGCCAGCAGTGACCAGGGGACTGAAAAACTGTTTTTT.

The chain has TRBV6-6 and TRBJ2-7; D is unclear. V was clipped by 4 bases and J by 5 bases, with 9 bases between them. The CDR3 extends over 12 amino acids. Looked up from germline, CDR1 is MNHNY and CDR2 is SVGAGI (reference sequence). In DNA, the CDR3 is TGTGCCAGCAGTTGGTCGTTGAACGAGCAGTACTTC. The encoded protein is CASSWSLNEQYF.

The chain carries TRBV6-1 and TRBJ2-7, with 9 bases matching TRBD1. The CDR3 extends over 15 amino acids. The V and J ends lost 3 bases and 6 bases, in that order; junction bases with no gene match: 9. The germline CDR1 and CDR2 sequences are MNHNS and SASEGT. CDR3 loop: CASSEPGQGSVEQYF. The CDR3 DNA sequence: TGTGCCAGCAGTGAGCCGGGACAGGGTTCCGTCGAGCAGTACTTC.

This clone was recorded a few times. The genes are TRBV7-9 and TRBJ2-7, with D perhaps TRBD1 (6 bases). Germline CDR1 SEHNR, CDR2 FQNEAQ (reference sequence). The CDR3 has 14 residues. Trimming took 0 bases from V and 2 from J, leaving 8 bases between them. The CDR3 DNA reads TGTGCCAGCAGCTTAGCCGGGACAACCTACGAGCAGTACTTC. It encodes CASSLAGTTYEQYF.

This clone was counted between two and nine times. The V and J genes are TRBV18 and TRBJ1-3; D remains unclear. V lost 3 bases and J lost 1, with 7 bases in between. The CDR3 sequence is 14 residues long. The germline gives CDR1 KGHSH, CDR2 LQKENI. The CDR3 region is CASSPKESGNTIYF. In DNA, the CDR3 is TGTGCCAGCTCACCCAAGGAATCTGGAAACACCATATATTTT.

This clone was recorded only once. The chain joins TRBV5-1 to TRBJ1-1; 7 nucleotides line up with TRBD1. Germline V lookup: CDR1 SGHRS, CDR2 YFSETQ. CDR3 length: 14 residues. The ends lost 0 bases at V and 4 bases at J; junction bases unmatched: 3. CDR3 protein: CASSLAGGSTEAFF. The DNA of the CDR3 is TGCGCCAGCAGCTTGGCAGGGGGGAGCACTGAAGCTTTCTTT.

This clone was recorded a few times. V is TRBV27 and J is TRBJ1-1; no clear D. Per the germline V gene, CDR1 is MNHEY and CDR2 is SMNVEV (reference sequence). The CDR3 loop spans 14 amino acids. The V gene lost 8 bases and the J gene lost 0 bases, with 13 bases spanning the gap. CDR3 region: CASQLKVMNTEAFF. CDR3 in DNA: TGTGCCAGCCAACTAAAGGTGATGAACACTGAAGCTTTCTTT.

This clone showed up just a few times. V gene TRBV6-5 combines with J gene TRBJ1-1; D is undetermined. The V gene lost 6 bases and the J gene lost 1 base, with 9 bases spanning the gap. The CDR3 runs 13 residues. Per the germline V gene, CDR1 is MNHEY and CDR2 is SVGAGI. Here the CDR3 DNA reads TGTGCCAGCAGACCCAGCCAGAACACTGAAGCTTTCTTT. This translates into CASRPSQNTEAFF.

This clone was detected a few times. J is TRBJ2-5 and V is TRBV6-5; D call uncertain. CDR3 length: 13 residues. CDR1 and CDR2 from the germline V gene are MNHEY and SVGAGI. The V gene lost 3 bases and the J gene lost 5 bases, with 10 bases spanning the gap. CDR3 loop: CASSYGSEETQYF. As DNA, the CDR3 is TGTGCCAGCAGTTATGGGTCGGAGGAGACCCAGTACTTC.

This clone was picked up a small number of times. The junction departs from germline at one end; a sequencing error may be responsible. In nucleotides, the CDR3 is TGTGCCAGCAGTTACAGGACAACGTCCTCCGAGCAGTACTTC. Translated: CASSYRTTSSEQYF. The chain has TRBV6-6 and TRBJ2-7; tentative D call: TRBD1 (5 bases). Germline V gene sequence: CDR1 MNHNY, CDR2 SVGAGI (reference sequence). The CDR3 has 14 residues.

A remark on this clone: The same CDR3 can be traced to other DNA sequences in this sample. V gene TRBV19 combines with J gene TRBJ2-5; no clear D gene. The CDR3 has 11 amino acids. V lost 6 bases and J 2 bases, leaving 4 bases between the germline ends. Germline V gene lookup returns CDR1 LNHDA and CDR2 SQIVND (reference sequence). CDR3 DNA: TGTGCCAGTAGGGGACAAGAGACCCAGTACTTC. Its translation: CASRGQETQYF.

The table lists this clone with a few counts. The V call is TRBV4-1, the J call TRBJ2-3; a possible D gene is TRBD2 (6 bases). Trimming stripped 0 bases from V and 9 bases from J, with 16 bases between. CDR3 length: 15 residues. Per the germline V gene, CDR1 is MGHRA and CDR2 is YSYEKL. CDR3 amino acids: CASSQDPTPSATQYF. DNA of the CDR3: TGCGCCAGCAGCCAAGATCCCACCCCTAGCGCCACGCAGTATTTT.

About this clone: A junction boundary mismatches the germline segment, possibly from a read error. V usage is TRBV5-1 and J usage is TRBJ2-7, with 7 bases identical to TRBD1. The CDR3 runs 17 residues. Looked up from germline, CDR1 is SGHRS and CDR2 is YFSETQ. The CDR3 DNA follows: TGCGCCAGCAGCTACCAGTCCGGGGCAGGGGGATCCTTCGAGCAGTACTTC. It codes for CASSYQSGAGGSFEQYF.

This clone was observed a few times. The CDR3 DNA sequence: TGCAGCGTTGGGTCTGGGGACCCCACAGATACGCAGTATTTT. Translation gives CSVGSGDPTDTQYF. The V call is TRBV29-1, the J call TRBJ2-3, with D possibly being TRBD1 or TRBD2 (5 bases each). Looked up from germline, CDR1 is SQVTM and CDR2 is ANQGSEA. Trimming pared 4 bases from V and 2 bases from J, leaving 13 bases between. This CDR3 contains 14 residues.

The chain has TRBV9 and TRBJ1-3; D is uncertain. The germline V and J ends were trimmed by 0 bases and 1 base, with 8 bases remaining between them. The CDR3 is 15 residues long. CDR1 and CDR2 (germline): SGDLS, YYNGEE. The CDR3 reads CASSVEAISGNTIYF. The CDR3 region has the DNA TGTGCCAGCAGCGTAGAAGCTATTTCTGGAAACACCATATATTTT.

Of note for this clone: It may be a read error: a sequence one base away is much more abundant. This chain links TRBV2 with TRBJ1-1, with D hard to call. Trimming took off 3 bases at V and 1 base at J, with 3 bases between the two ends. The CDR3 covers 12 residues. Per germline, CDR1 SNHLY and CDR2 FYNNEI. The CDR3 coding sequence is TGTGCCAGCAGTGACAGGAACACTGAAGCTTTCTTT. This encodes CASSDRNTEAFF.